This T cell receptor beta chain derives from a study of blood T cell repertoires in COVID-19. On the study more broadly: Italy, Spain and the United States were the sources of the convalescent and acute COVID-19 samples. T cells, B-cell-depleted T cells, or PBMCs provided the cDNA or gDNA that served as material.

This CDR3 has 12 residues. Germline assignment: CDR1 KGHDR and CDR2 SFDVKD. The V gene lost 4 bases and the J gene lost 9 bases, with 11 bases spanning the gap. In the original analysis: Counts of nucleated cells, estimated from reference gene primer amplification, were obtained. The repertoire was sequenced with immunoSEQ multiplex PCR; TCRdb's copy has only in-frame clones and lacks some. V and J calls and clone size are as listed in that table; D and trimming were resolved from the DNA. The sample includes 150,000 to 200,000 clones, about nine tenths seen only once; the top ten take around 0.53%. The origin of this receptor is a man aged 45-65 years with acute or convalescent COVID-19. V usage is TRBV24-1 and J usage is TRBJ2-5; D is perhaps TRBD1 (5 bases). Material: peripheral blood. The CDR3 sequence is CATSDPVGAQYF. The CDR3, as DNA: TGTGCCACCAGTGACCCTGTAGGGGCCCAGTACTTC.